What follows describes a single TCR beta chain. The sample originates from a study of blood T cell repertoires in COVID-19. Study in general: Spain, Italy and the United States supplied samples that represented acute and convalescent COVID-19.

Those enrolled, adults aged roughly 18 to 100 years, came from 20 to 25 US areas. People in the exposed group encountered a COVID-19 case within 2 weeks before entering the study. Per the study methods: The authors estimated nucleated cell counts from reference gene primer amplification. Profiling relied on immunoSEQ multiplex PCR, and the TCRdb table lists in-frame clones only, not all of them. V and J calls and clone size follow that table, whereas D and trimming were derived from the DNA. The repertoire holds fewer than 350,000 clones, approximately 81% seen once, with around 2% in the top ten. Germline V gene sequence: CDR1 SGHAT, CDR2 FQNNGV. This CDR3 spans 15 amino acids. V was pared by 6 bases and J by 1 base, with 10 bases between.

The rearrangement joins TRBV11-2 to TRBJ1-6; D call uncertain. This TCR derives from a young woman who had been exposed to COVID-19. Sample: PBMCs or T cells enriched from blood (not recorded which). In DNA, the CDR3 is TGTGCCAGCAGAAGCCCGGGGTCCTATAATTCACCCCTCCACTTT. This sequence encodes CASRSPGSYNSPLHF. The full variable domain, completed using reference TRBV11-2 and TRBJ1-6, is EAGVAQSPRYKIIEKRQSVAFWCNPISGHATLYWYQQILGQGPKLLIQFQNNGVVDDSQLPKDRFSAERLKGVDSTLKIQPAKLEDSAVYLCASRSPGSYNSPLHFGNGTRLTVT.